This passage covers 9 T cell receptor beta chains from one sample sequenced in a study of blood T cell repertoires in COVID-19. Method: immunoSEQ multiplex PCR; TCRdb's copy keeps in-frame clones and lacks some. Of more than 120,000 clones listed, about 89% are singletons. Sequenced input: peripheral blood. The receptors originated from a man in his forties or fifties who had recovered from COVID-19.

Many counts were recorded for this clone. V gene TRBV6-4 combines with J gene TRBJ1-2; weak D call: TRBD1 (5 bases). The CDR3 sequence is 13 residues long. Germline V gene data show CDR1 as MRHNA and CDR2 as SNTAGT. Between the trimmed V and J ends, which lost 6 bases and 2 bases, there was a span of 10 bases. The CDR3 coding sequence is TGTGCCAGCAGGGATCACAGGAACTATGGCTACACCTTC. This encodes CASRDHRNYGYTF.

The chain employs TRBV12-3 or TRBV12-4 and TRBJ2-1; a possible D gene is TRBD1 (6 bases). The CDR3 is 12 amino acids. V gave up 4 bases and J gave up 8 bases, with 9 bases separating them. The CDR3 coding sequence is TGTGCCAGCAGTTACAGGGAACATGAGCAGTTCTTC. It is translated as CASSYREHEQFF.

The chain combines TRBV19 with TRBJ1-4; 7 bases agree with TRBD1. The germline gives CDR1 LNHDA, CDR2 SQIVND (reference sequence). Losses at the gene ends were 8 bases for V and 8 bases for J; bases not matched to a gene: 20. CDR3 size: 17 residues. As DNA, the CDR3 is TGTGCCAGTCACTCCCGAACAGGGGTTTTTTGGGGAGAAAAACTGTTTTTT. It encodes CASHSRTGVFWGEKLFF.

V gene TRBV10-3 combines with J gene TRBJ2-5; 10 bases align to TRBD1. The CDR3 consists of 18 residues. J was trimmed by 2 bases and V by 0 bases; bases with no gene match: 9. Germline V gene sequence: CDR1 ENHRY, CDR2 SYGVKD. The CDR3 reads CAISESIPGQGYQETQYF. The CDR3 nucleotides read TGTGCCATCAGTGAGTCCATACCGGGACAGGGGTATCAAGAGACCCAGTACTTC.

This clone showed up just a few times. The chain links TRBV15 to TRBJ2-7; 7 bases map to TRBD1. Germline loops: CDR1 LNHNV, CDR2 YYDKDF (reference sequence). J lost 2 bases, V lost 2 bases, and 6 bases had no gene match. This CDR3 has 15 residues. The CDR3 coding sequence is TGTGCCACCAGCAGATACGACAGGGACCCCTACGAGCAGTACTTC. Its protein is CATSRYDRDPYEQYF.

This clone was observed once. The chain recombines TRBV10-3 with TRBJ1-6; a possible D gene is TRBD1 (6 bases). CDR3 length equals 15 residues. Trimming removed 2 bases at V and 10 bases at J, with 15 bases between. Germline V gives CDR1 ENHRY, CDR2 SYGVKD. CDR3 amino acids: CAISEDSGDESPLHF. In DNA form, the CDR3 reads TGTGCCATCAGTGAGGACTCAGGGGACGAGTCACCCCTCCACTTT.

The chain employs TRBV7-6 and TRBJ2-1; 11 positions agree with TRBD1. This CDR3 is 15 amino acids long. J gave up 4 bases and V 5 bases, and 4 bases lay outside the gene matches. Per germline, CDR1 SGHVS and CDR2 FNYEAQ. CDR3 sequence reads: CASSHGQGAYNEQFF. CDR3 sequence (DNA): TGTGCCAGCAGCCATGGACAGGGGGCTTACAATGAGCAGTTCTTC.

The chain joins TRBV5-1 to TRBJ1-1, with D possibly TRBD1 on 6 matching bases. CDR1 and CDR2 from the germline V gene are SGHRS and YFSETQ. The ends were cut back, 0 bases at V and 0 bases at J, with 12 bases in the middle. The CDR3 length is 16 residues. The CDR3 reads CASSLGTGYLNTEAFF. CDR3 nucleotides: TGCGCCAGCAGCTTGGGCACAGGGTATTTGAACACTGAAGCTTTCTTT.

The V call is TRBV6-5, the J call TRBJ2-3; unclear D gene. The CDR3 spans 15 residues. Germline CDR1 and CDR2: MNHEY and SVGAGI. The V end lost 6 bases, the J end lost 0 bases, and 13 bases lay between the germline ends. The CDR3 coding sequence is TGTGCCAGCAGAGTGACTCATTCTAGCACAGATACGCAGTATTTT. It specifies CASRVTHSSTDTQYF.